The 9 T cell receptor beta chains reported below all come from one sample, sequenced in a study of CD4+ T cells in melanoma. Data came from immunoSEQ multiplex PCR; TCRdb stores just in-frame clones and leaves some out. The table includes over 130,000 clones, 80% to 95% detected once. The receptors derive from a human donor with melanoma.

The chain has TRBV6-1 and TRBJ1-5; the D gene is possibly TRBD1 (5 bases). With 3 bases removed from V and 11 bases from J, the gap between germline ends came to 23 bases. Per the germline V gene, CDR1 is MNHNS and CDR2 is SASEGT. The CDR3 length is 16 residues. CDR3 in DNA: TGTGCCAGCAGTGACACAGCCGTATCGAGTAGCAGGGCCCAGCATTTT. Protein: CASSDTAVSSSRAQHF.

This rearrangement joins TRBV6-1 to TRBJ2-3; D is perhaps TRBD2 (6 bases). The germline V and J ends were trimmed by 1 base and 5 bases, with 10 bases remaining between them. The CDR3 is 14 residues long. Germline V lookup: CDR1 MNHNS, CDR2 SASEGT. The CDR3 loop is CASSEDLARDTQYF. The CDR3 region has the DNA TGTGCCAGCAGTGAAGACCTAGCGAGAGATACGCAGTATTTT.

The chain has TRBV6-1 and TRBJ1-2, with D perhaps matching TRBD1 (6 bases). This CDR3 has 15 residues. Trimming removed 9 bases at V and 6 bases at J, with 23 bases between. The germline gives CDR1 MNHNS, CDR2 SASEGT. The CDR3 sequence: CASQAGHTGLDGYTF. Here the CDR3 DNA reads TGTGCCAGTCAGGCAGGACACACAGGGTTGGATGGCTACACCTTC.

CDR3 DNA sequence: TGTGCCAGCAGCTCAACGGGACAGGGGGTGGATGGCTACACCTTC. It translates to CASSSTGQGVDGYTF. V gene TRBV7-8 combines with J gene TRBJ1-2; the match to TRBD1 covers 11 bases. From germline, CDR1 is SGHVS and CDR2 FQNEAQ. V lost 4 bases, J lost 6 bases, and 7 bases stayed unmatched. The CDR3 covers 15 residues.

The chain employs TRBV5-1 and TRBJ2-1, with 10 nucleotides matching TRBD2. The CDR3 loop spans 17 amino acids. Looked up from germline, CDR1 is SGHRS and CDR2 is YFSETQ. J was trimmed by 7 bases and V by 4 bases; bases with no gene match: 14. CDR3 nucleotides: TGCGCCAGCAGCCCGAGCGCGGGCAGCGGGGGGGTTAATGAGCAGTTCTTC. Protein product: CASSPSAGSGGVNEQFF.

The V call is TRBV2, the J call TRBJ2-5; D perhaps matches TRBD2 (7 bases). Germline CDR1 reads SNHLY; CDR2 reads FYNNEI. V gave up 8 bases and J gave up 5 bases, with 15 bases separating them. The length of the CDR3 is 13 residues. DNA for the CDR3: TGTGCCAGCGCCACAGGGCGGGGGGAGACCCAGTACTTC. Translation: CASATGRGETQYF.

The CDR3 nucleotides read TGTGCCAGCAGTGACCGGGACAGGGGGCTTCAGCCCCAGCATTTT. This gives the protein CASSDRDRGLQPQHF. The V and J genes are TRBV6-1 and TRBJ1-5; 12 nucleotides line up with TRBD1. The J segment lost 6 bases and the V segment lost 3 bases, leaving 3 bases of the junction unmatched. CDR3 length equals 15 residues. From germline, CDR1 is MNHNS and CDR2 SASEGT.

V and J are TRBV25-1 and TRBJ2-7, with 9 bases fitting TRBD1. J lost 2 bases, V lost 4 bases, and 15 bases had no gene match. Germline CDR1 is MGHDK and CDR2 is SYGVNS. This CDR3 has 18 amino acids. The CDR3: CASSAPLLTGGLTYEQYF. The CDR3 coding sequence is TGTGCCAGCAGTGCCCCTTTGCTTACAGGGGGCTTAACCTACGAGCAGTACTTC.

Many counts were recorded for this clone. This sequence joins TRBV6-1 and TRBJ1-1, with D hard to call. From germline, CDR1 is MNHNS and CDR2 SASEGT. This CDR3 comprises 12 residues. The V gene lost 7 bases and the J gene lost 1 base, with 7 bases spanning the gap. For the CDR3, the DNA is TGTGCCAGCACTATCGGGAACACTGAAGCTTTCTTT. Its protein product is CASTIGNTEAFF.